This entry is about one T cell receptor beta chain. The specificity of this receptor is unknown. Base-call qualities are not available, and no considerably larger clone is one nucleotide away. Libraries came from the immunoSEQ multiplex PCR assay. For most patients, genomic DNA was isolated with the Qiagen DNeasy Blood and Tissue Kit and sent frozen to Adaptive Biotechnologies for TCR sequencing. For most patients, genomic DNA was subjected to high-throughput TCR-beta CDR3 sequencing by Adaptive Biotechnologies. Turning to the authors' computational methods: TCR sequencing data were retrieved from Adaptive's ImmunoSEQ software for some 17 patients, whereas three other patients were processed with MiXCR and VDJtools. To correct CD4 versus CD8 sorting errors, sequences present in both subsets at a frequency ratio below 5:1 were removed. CDR3 nucleotide sequences shared between donor and recipient were removed because their origin could not be assigned. Alloreactive clones required at least 2-fold expansion over unstimulated cells and minimum CFSE-low frequency of 0.002% (template counts) or 0.001% (read counts). Clones were considered mappable if detected in sequenced pre-transplant spleen, lymph node, or MLR CFSE-low populations of the donor or recipient. Cumulative frequency of alloreactive clones was calculated as a percentage of all sequences weighted by copy number. TCRdb took over this immuneACCESS table, retaining in-frame rearrangements with V and J assigned. Such tables are incomplete; in checked studies, under half of the missing clones stem from an unresolved V gene, and the remainder is unexplained. V and J calls and clone size come straight from that table; D and trimming were deduced from the DNA. For this sample the table gives over 100,000 clones, of which approximately 93% were detected only once. The ten largest clones add up to 1.2% of the sample.

The CDR3 runs 16 residues from the cysteine to the phenylalanine. Only the CDR3 portion is preserved as DNA: 48 bases, with reading frame beginning at the first base. Trimming takes 0 bases off V and 5 bases off J; junction bases not matched to a gene: 10. CDR1 is given as SGHDT and CDR2 as YYEEEE, both from the germline V gene. The data were taken from a study of graft-versus-host responses after intestinal transplantation (dated by TCRdb to the early 2020s). In terms of the full investigation: Multivisceral, liver-intestinal, or isolated intestinal transplants were received by the recipients. Donor T cell macrochimerism was defined as a peak of at least 4% donor T cells among recipient peripheral blood mononuclear cells. Every recipient was given anti-thymocyte globulin induction, followed by 2 to 3 years of maintenance tacrolimus and steroids. The cohort enrolled under 30 intestinal transplant recipients, one of whom was a retransplant, and 3 patients without pretransplant specimens were excluded. To identify alloreactive clones, pre-transplant mixed lymphocyte reaction products were sequenced and compared with unstimulated pre-transplant donor and recipient T cells. Samples from a few later patients were sequenced in-house on an Illumina MiSeq with MiXCR processing rather than by the commercial service. After intestinal transplantation, graft-versus-host and host-versus-graft alloreactive T cell clones in the graft, circulation and bone marrow were tracked using bulk TCR-beta CDR3 sequencing. General study outcomes and caveats: GvH clones were detected in recipient bone marrow, and some appeared earlier in ileal mucosa or blood, consistent with an intestinal mucosal origin. Peak levels of circulating GvH clones were associated with declines in HvG clones early after transplant. High GvH to HvG T cell clonal ratios were observed in the allografts of patients with donor T cell macrochimerism. Conclusions were limited by the relatively low number and heterogeneity of intestinal transplant patients.

The meaning of the sample's time point label: cells obtained before transplantation from donor or recipient. CD3+CD4+ and CD3+CD8+ populations were FACS-sorted from unstimulated pre-transplant donor and recipient cells taken from spleen or lymph nodes. The receptor was isolated from a human donor who was the organ donor for an intestinal transplant. The chain uses TRBV5-6 and TRBJ2-5; TRBD2 aligns with 7 central bases. Source: unstimulated CD8+ T cells sorted from spleen or lymph node cells, taken before transplant. This receptor has the CDR3 CASSLEYSGGRETQYF. The DNA sequence is TGTGCCAGCAGCTTGGAGTATTCCGGGGGGAGGGAGACCCAGTACTTC.